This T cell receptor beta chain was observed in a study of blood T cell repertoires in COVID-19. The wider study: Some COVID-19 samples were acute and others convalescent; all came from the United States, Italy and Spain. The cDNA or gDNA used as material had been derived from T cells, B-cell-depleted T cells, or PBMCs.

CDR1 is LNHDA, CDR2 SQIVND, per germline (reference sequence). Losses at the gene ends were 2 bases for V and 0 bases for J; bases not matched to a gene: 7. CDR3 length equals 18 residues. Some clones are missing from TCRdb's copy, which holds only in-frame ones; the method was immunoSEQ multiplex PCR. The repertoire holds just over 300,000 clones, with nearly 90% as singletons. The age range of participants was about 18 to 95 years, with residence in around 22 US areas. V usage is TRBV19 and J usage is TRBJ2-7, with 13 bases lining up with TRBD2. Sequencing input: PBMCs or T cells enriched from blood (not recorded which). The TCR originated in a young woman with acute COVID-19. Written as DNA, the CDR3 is TGTGCCAGTAGTATAATCGGACTAGCGGGAGCTAACTCCTACGAGCAGTACTTC. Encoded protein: CASSIIGLAGANSYEQYF. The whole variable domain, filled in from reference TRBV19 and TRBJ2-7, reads DGGITQSPKYLFRKEGQNVTLSCEQNLNHDAMYWYRQDPGQGLRLIYYSQIVNDFQKGDIAEGYSVSREKKESFPLTVTSAQKNPTAFYLCASSIIGLAGANSYEQYFGPGTRLTVT.